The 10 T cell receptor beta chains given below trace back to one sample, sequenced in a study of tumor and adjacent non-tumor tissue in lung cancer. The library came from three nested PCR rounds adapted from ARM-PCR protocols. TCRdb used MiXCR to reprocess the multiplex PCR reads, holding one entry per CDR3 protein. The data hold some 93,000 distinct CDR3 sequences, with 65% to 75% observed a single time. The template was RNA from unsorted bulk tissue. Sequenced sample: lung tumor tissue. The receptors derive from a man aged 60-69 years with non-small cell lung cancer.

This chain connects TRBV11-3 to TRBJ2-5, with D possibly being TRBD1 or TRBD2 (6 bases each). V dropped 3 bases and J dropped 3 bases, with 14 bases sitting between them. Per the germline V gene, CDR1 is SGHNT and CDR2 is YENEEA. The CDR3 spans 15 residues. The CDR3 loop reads CASSFGGDKKETQYF. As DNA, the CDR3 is TGTGCCAGCAGCTTCGGAGGGGACAAAAAAGAGACCCAGTACTTC.

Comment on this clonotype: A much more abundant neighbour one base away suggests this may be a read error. CDR3 region: CTSSPGTSETQYF. CDR3 sequence (DNA): TGTACCAGCAGCCCCGGGACCAGTGAGACCCAGTACTTC. The chain links TRBV6-5 to TRBJ2-5, with D possibly being TRBD1 or TRBD2 (5 bases each). The CDR3 contains 13 residues. Germline lookup yields CDR1 MNHEY and CDR2 SVGAGI.

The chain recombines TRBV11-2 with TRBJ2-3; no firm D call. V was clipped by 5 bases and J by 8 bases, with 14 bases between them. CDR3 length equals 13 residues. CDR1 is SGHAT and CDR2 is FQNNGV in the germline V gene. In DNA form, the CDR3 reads TGTGCCAGCAGCCACCACCCTACGGCTACGCAGTATTTT. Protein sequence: CASSHHPTATQYF.

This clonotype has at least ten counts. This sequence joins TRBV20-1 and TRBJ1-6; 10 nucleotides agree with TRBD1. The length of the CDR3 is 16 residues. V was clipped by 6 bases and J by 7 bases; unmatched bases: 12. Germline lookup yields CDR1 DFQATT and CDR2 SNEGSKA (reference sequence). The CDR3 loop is CSARTTGGGENSPLHF. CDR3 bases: TGCAGTGCGAGGACGACAGGGGGCGGTGAAAATTCACCCCTCCACTTT.

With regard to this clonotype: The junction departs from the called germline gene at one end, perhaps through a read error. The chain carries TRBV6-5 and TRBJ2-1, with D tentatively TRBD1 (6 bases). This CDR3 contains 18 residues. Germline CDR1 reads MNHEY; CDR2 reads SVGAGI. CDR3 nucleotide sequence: TGTGCCAGCAGTTACTCGATACCGGGGACGCAGGGGTACAATGTGCAGTTCTTC. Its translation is CASSYSIPGTQGYNVQFF.

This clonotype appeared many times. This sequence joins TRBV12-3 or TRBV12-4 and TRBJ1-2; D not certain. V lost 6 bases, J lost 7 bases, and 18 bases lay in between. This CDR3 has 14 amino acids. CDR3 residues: CASSHPVRSGGYTF. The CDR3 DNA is TGTGCCAGCAGCCACCCTGTTCGGTCAGGTGGCTACACCTTC.

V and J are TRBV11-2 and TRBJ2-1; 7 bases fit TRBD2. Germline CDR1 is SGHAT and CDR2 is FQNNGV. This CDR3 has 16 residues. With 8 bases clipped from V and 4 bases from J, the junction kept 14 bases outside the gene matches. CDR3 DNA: TGTGCCAGCGGCTCCACTAGCGTGAGGAGTTACAATGAGCAGTTCTTC. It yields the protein CASGSTSVRSYNEQFF.

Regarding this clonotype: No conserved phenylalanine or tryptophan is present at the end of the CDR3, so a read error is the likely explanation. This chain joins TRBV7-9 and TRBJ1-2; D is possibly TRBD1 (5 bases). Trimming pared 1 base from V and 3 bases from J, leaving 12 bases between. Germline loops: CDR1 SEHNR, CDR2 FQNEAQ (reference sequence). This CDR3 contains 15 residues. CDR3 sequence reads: CASSLDRGSYYGYTL. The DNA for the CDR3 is TGTGCCAGCAGCTTAGATCGGGGGAGCTACTATGGCTACACCTTA.

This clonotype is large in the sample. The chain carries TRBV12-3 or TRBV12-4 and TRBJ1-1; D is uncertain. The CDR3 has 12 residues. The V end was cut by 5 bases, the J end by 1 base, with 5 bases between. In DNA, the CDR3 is TGTGCCAGCAGTAGGAGGAACACTGAAGCTTTCTTT. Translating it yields CASSRRNTEAFF.

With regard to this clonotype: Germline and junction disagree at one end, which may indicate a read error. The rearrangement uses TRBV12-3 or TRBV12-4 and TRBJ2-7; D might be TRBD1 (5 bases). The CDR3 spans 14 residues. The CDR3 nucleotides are TGTGCCAGCGGTTTATTGAGTGGAGCAGGGGAGCAGTACTTC. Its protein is CASGLLSGAGEQYF.